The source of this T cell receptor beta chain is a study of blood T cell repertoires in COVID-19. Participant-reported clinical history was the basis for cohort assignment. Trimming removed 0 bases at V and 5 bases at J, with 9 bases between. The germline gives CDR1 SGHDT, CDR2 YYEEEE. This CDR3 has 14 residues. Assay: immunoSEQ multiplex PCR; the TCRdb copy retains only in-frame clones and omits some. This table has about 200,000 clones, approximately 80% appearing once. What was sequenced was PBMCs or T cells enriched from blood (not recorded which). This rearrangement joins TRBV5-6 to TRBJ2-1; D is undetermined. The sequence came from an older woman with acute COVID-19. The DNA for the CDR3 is TGTGCCAGCAGCTTGGCAGGTGTAAACAATGAGCAGTTCTTC. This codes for CASSLAGVNNEQFF.